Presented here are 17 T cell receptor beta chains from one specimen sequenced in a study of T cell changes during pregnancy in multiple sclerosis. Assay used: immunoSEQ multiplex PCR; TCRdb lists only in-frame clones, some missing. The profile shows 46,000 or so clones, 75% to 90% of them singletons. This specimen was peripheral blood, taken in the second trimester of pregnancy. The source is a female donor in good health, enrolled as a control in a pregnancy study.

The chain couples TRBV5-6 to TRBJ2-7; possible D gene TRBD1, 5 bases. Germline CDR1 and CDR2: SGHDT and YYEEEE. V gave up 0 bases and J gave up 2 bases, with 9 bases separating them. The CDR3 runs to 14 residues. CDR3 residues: CASSLGQLAYEQYF. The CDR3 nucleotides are TGTGCCAGCAGCTTGGGACAGCTAGCCTACGAGCAGTACTTC.

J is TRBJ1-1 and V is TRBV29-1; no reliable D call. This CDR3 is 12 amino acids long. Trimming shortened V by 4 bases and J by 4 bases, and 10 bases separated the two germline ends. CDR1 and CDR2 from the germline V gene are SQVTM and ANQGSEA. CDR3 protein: CSVAAAGTEAFF. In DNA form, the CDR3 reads TGCAGCGTTGCTGCCGCGGGCACTGAAGCTTTCTTT.

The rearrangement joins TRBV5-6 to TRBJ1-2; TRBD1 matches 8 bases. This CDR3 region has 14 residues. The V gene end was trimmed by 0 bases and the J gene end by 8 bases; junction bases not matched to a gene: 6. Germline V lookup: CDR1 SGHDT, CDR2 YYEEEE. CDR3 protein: CASSLARQGTGYTF. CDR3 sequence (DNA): TGTGCCAGCAGCTTGGCCCGACAGGGGACAGGCTACACCTTC.

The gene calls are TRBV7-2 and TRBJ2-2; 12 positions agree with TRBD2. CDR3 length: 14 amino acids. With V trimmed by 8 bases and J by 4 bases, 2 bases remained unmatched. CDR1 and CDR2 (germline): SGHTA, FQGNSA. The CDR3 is CASPSGGGTGELFF. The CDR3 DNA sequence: TGTGCCAGCCCTAGCGGGGGGGGCACCGGGGAGCTGTTTTTT.

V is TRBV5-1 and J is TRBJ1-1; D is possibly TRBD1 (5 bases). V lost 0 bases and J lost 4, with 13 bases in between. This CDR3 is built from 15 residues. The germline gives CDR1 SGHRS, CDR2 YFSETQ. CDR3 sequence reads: CASSLAQGESTEAFF. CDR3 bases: TGCGCCAGCAGCTTGGCTCAGGGTGAGAGCACTGAAGCTTTCTTT.

CDR3 bases: TGTGCCAGCTCTGGGGGGGGCATGAACACTGAAGCTTTCTTT. It is translated as CASSGGGMNTEAFF. The rearrangement uses TRBV18 and TRBJ1-1, with a possible D match to TRBD1 (6 bases). Germline V gene sequence: CDR1 KGHSH, CDR2 LQKENI. There are 14 residues in the CDR3. V gave up 6 bases and J gave up 0 bases, with 11 bases separating them.

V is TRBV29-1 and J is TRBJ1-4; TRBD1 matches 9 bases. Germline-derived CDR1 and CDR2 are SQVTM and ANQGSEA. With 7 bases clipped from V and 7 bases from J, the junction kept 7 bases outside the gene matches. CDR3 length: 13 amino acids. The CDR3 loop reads CSANRGRGEKLFF. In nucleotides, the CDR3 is TGCAGCGCGAACAGGGGGCGCGGTGAAAAACTGTTTTTT.

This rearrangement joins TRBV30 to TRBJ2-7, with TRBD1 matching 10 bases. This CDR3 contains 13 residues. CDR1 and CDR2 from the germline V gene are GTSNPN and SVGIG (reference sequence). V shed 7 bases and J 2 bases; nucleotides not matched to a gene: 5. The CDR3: CAYLDRGPYEQYF. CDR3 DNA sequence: TGTGCCTACTTAGACAGGGGGCCCTACGAGCAGTACTTC.

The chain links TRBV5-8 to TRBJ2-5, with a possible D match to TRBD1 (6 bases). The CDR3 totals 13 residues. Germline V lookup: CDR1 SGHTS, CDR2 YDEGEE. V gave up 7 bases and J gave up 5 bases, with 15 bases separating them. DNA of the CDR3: TGTGCCAGCGTCCAGGGGATCCAGGAGACCCAGTACTTC. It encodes CASVQGIQETQYF.

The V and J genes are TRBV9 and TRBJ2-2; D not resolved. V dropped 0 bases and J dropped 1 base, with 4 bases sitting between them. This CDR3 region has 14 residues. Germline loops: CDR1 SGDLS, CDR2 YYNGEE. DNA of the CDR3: TGTGCCAGCAGCGTAGTTCAGAACACCGGGGAGCTGTTTTTT. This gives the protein CASSVVQNTGELFF.

CDR3 coding DNA: TGTGCCAGCAGCACTCATCCGGGAGGCATATATTTT. It yields the protein CASSTHPGGIYF. The chain links TRBV14 to TRBJ1-3; D is uncertain. The V gene lost 5 bases and the J gene lost 12 bases, with 14 bases spanning the gap. Germline lookup yields CDR1 SGHDN and CDR2 FVKESK. CDR3 size: 12 residues. The full variable domain, its missing parts supplied by reference TRBV14 and TRBJ1-3, is EAGVTQFPSHSVIEKGQTVTLRCDPISGHDNLYWYRRVMGKEIKFLLHFVKESKQDESGMPNNRFLAERTGGTYSTLKVQPAELEDSGVYFCASSTHPGGIYFGEGSWLTVV.

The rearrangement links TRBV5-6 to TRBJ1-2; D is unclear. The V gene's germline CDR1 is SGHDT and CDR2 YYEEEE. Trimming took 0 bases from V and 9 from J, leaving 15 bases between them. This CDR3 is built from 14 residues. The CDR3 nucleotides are TGTGCCAGCAGCTTGGCCCAGACTCTATGGAGCTACACCTTC. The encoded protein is CASSLAQTLWSYTF.

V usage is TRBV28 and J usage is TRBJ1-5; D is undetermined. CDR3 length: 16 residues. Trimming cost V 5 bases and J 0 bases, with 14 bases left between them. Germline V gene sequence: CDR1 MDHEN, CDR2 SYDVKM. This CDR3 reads CASSPRLAYSNQPQHF. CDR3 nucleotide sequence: TGTGCCAGCAGTCCGCGCCTTGCGTATAGCAATCAGCCCCAGCATTTT. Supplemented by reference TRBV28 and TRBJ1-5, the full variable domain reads DVKVTQSSRYLVKRTGEKVFLECVQDMDHENMFWYRQDPGLGLRLIYFSYDVKMKEKGDIPEGYSVSREKKERFSLILESASTNQTSMYLCASSPRLAYSNQPQHFGDGTRLSIL.

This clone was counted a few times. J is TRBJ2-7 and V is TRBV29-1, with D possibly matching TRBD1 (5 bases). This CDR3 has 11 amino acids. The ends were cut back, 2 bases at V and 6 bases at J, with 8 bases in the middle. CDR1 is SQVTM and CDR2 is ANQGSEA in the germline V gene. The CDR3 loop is CSVESGSEQYF. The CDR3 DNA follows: TGCAGCGTTGAATCAGGGTCCGAGCAGTACTTC.

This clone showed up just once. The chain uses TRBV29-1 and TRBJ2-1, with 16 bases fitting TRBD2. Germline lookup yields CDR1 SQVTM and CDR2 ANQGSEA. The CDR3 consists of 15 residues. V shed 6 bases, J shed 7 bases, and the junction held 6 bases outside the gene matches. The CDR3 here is CSVEGLAGGINEQFF. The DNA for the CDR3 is TGCAGCGTAGAGGGACTAGCGGGAGGGATAAATGAGCAGTTCTTC.

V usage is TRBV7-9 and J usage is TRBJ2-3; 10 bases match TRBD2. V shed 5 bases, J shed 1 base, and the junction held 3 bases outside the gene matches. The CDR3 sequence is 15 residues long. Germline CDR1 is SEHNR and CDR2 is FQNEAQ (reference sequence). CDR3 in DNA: TGTGCCAGCAGCAGAGGGACTAGCGGCACAGATACGCAGTATTTT. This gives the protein CASSRGTSGTDTQYF.

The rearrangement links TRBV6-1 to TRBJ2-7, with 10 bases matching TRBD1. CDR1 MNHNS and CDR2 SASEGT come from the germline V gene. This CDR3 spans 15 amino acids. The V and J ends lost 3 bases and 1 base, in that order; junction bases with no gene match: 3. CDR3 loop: CASSDRDRGSYEQYF. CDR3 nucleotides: TGTGCCAGCAGTGACCGGGACAGGGGTTCCTACGAGCAGTACTTC.